The TCR beta chain under discussion was sequenced for a study of shared T cell receptors in the human thymus. The assay was immunoSEQ multiplex PCR, and TCRdb's table has in-frame clones only and misses some. The sample lists about 660,000 clones, 70% to 90% occurring once. Per germline, CDR1 MNHEY and CDR2 SMNVEV (reference sequence). Deletions cut 5 bases from V and 14 bases from J, with 23 bases between. This CDR3 has 14 residues. These sequences were also reported in another study, on human thymus T cells.

This clonotype was sampled from a boy younger than two with a congenital heart defect. The J gene is TRBJ2-3, the V gene TRBV27; TRBD2 is a possible D gene (6 bases). The sequencing input was thymocytes. The CDR3 region is CASSARLGPVLVYF. As DNA, the CDR3 is TGTGCCAGCAGTGCCAGACTAGGACCTGTTTTGGTGTATTTT.